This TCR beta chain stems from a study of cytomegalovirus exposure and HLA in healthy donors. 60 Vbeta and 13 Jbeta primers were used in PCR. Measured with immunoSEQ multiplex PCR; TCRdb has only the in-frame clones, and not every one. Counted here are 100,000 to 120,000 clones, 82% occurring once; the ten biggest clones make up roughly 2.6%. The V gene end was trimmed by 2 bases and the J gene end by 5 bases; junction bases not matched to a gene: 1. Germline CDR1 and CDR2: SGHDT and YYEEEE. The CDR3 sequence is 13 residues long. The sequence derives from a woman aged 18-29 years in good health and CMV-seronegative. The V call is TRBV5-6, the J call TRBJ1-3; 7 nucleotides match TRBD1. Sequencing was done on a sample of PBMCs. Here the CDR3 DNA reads TGTGCCAGCAGCTTACAGGGGCGAAACACCATATATTTT. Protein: CASSLQGRNTIYF.